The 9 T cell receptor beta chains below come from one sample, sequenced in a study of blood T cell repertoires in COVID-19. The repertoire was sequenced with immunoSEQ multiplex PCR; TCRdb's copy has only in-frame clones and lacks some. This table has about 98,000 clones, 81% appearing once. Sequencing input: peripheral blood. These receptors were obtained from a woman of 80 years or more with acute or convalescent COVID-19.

CDR3 coding DNA: TGCGCCAGCAGCTTGGCCCTGGCCTCGGGGAGCGGGGAGCTGTTTTTT. The encoded protein is CASSLALASGSGELFF. The chain is built from TRBV5-1 and TRBJ2-2, with D perhaps TRBD2 (5 bases). The CDR3 is 16 residues long. Trimming took off 0 bases at V and 7 bases at J, with 16 bases between the two ends. The V gene's germline CDR1 is SGHRS and CDR2 YFSETQ. Full variable domain (remainder filled in from reference TRBV5-1 and TRBJ2-2): KAGVTQTPRYLIKTRGQQVTLSCSPISGHRSVSWYQQTPGQGLQFLFEYFSETQRNKGNFPGRFSGRQFSNSRSEMNVSTLELGDSALYLCASSLALASGSGELFFGEGSRLTVL.

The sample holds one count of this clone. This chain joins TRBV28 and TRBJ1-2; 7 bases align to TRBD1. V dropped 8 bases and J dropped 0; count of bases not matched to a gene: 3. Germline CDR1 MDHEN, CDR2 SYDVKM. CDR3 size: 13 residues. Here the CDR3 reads CASRTGANYGYTF. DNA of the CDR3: TGTGCCAGCCGGACAGGAGCTAACTATGGCTACACCTTC.

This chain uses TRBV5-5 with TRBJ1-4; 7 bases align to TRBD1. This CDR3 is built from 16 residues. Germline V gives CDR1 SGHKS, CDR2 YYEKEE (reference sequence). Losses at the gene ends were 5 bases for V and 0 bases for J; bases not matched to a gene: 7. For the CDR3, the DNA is TGTGCCAGCAGGTCAGGGGGTTGGGCAACTAATGAAAAACTGTTTTTT. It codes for CASRSGGWATNEKLFF.

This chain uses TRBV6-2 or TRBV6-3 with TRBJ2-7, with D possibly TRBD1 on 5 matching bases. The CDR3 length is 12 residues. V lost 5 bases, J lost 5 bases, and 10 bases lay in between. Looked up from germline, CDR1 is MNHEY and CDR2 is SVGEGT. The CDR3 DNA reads TGTGCCAGCAGTGAGCAGGGTAACGAGCAGTACGTC. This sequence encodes CASSEQGNEQYV.

Here the CDR3 DNA reads TGTGCCAGCAGCTTAGGCCTCGGACTCTACAATGAGCAGTTCTTC. Amino acid sequence: CASSLGLGLYNEQFF. The chain employs TRBV11-3 and TRBJ2-1; tentative D call: TRBD2 (5 bases). Per germline, CDR1 SGHNT and CDR2 YENEEA. Trimming took off 1 base at V and 3 bases at J, with 10 bases between the two ends. CDR3 length: 15 amino acids.

CDR3 DNA: TGTGCCAGCAGCATAGAGGACAGAATGAACACTGAAGCTTTCTTT. It is translated as CASSIEDRMNTEAFF. This chain connects TRBV5-6 to TRBJ1-1, with D possibly being TRBD1 (6 bases). This CDR3 has 15 residues. Germline CDR1 and CDR2: SGHDT and YYEEEE. Trimming took 4 bases from V and 0 from J, leaving 13 bases between them. Full variable domain (rest looked up from reference TRBV5-6 and TRBJ1-1): DAGVTQSPTHLIKTRGQQVTLRCSPKSGHDTVSWYQQALGQGPQFIFQYYEEEERQRGNFPDRFSGHQFPNYSSELNVNALLLGDSALYLCASSIEDRMNTEAFFGQGTRLTVV.

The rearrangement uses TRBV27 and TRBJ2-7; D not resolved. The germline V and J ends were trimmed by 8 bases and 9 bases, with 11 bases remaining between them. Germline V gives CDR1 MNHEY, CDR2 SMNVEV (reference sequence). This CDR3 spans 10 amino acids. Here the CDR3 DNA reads TGTGCCAGCCCCTGGTTCGGGCAGTACGTC. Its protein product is CASPWFGQYV.

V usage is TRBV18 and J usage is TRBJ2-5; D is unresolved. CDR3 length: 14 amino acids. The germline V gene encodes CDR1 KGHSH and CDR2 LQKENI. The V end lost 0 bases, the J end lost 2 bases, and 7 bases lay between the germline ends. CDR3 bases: TGTGCCAGCTCACCACCCCCACAGCAAGAGACCCAGTACTTC. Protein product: CASSPPPQQETQYF.

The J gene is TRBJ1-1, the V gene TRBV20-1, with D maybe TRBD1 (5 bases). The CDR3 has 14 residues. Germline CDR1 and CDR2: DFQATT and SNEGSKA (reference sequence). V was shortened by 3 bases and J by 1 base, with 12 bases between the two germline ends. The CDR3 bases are TGCAGTGCTAGTACGGCAGGGAAGAACACTGAAGCTTTCTTT. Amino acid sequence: CSASTAGKNTEAFF.